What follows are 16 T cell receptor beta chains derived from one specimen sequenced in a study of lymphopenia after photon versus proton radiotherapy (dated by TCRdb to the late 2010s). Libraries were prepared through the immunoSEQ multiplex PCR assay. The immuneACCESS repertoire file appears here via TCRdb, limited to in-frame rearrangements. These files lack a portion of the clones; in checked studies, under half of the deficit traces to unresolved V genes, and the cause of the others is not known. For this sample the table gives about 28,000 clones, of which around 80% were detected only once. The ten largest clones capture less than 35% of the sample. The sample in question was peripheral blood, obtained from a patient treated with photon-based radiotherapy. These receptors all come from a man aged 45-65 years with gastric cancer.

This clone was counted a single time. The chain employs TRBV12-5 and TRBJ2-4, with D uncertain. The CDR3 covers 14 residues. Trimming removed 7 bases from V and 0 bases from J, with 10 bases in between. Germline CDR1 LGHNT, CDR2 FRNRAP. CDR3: CASAPLLAKNIQYF. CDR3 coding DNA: TGTGCTAGTGCCCCTTTACTAGCCAAAAACATTCAGTACTTC.

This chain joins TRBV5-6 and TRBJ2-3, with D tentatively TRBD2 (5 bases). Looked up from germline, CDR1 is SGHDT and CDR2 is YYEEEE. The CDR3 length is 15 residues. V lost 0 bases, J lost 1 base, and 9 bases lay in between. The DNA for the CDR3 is TGTGCCAGCAGCTTGGGGTGGCGGGGCACAGATACGCAGTATTTT. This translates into CASSLGWRGTDTQYF. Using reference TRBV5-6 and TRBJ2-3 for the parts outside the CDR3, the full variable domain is DAGVTQSPTHLIKTRGQQVTLRCSPKSGHDTVSWYQQALGQGPQFIFQYYEEEERQRGNFPDRFSGHQFPNYSSELNVNALLLGDSALYLCASSLGWRGTDTQYFGPGTRLTVL.

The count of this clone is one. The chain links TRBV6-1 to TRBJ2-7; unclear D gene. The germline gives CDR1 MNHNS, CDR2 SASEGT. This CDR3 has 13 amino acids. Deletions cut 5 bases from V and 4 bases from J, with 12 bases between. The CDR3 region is CASSFGESYEQYV. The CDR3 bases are TGTGCCAGCAGTTTTGGGGAATCGTACGAGCAGTACGTC.

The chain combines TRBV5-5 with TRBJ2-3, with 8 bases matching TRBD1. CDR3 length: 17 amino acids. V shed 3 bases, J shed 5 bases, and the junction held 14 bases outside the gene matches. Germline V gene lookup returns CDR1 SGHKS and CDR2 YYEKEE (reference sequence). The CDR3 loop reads CASSSGRRTGNGDTQYF. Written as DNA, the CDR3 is TGTGCCAGCAGCTCAGGTCGCCGGACAGGGAACGGAGATACGCAGTATTTT.

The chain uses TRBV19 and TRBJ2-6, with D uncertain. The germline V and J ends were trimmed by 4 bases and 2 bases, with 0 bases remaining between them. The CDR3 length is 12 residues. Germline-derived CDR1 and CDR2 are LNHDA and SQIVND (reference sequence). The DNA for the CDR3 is TGTGCCAGTAGTACTGGGGCCAACGTCCTGACTTTC. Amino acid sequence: CASSTGANVLTF. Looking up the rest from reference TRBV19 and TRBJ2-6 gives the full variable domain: DGGITQSPKYLFRKEGQNVTLSCEQNLNHDAMYWYRQDPGQGLRLIYYSQIVNDFQKGDIAEGYSVSREKKESFPLTVTSAQKNPTAFYLCASSTGANVLTFGAGSRLTVL.

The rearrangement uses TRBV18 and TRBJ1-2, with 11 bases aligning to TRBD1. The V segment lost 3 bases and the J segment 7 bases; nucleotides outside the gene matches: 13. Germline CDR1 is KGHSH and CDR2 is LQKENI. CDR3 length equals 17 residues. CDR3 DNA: TGTGCCAGCTCACCGACTAGGGACAGGGGGATAAAGAGTGGCTACACCTTC. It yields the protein CASSPTRDRGIKSGYTF.

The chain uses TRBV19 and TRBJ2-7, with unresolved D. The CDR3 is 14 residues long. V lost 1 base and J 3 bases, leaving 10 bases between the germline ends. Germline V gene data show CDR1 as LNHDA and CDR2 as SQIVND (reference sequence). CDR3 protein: CASSIGAGRYEQYF. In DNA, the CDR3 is TGTGCCAGTAGTATAGGAGCCGGGCGCTACGAGCAGTACTTC. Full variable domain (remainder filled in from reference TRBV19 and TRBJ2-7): DGGITQSPKYLFRKEGQNVTLSCEQNLNHDAMYWYRQDPGQGLRLIYYSQIVNDFQKGDIAEGYSVSREKKESFPLTVTSAQKNPTAFYLCASSIGAGRYEQYFGPGTRLTVT.

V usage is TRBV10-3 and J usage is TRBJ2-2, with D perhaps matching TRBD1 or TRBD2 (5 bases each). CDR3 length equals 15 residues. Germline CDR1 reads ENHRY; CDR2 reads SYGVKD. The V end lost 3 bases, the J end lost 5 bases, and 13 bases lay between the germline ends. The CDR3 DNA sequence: TGTGCCATCAGTGATGGGGTGGGGGAGACCGGGGAGCTGTTTTTT. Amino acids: CAISDGVGETGELFF.

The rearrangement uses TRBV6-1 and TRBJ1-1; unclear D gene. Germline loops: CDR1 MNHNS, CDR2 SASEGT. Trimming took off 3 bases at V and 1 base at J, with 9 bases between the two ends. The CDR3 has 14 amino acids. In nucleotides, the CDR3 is TGTGCCAGCAGTGACGCAGGAAAGAACACTGAAGCTTTCTTT. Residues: CASSDAGKNTEAFF.

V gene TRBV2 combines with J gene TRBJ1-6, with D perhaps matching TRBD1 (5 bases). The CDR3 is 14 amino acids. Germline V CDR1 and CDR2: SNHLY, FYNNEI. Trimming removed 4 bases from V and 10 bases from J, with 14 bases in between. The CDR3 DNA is TGTGCCAGCAGTGCTGGGGGGACGGGCTCACCCCTCCACTTT. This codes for CASSAGGTGSPLHF.

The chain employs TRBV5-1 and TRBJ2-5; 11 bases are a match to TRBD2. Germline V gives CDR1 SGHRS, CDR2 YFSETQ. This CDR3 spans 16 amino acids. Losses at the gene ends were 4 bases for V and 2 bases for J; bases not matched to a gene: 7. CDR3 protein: CASSGTGLADQETQYF. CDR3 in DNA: TGCGCCAGCAGCGGGACGGGACTAGCGGATCAAGAGACCCAGTACTTC.

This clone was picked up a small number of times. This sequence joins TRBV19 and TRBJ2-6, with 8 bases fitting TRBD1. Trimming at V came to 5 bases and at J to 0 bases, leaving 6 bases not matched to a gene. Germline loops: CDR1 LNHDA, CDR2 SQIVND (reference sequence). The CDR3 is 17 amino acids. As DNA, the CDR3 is TGTGCCAGTAGTTCCGGGACAGGAGGCTCTGGGGCCAACGTCCTGACTTTC. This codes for CASSSGTGGSGANVLTF.

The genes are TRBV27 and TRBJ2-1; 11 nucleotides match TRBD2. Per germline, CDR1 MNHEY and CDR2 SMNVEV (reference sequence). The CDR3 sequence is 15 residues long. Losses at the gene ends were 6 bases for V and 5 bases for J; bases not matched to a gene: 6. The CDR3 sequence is CASSRGLADDNEQFF. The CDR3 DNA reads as TGTGCCAGCAGCCGGGGACTAGCGGATGACAATGAGCAGTTCTTC.

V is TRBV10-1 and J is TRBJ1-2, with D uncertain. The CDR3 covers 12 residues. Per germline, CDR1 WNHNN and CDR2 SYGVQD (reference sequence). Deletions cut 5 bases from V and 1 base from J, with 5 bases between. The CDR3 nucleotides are TGCGCCAGCAGTCGTGATAACTATGGCTACACCTTC. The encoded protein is CASSRDNYGYTF.

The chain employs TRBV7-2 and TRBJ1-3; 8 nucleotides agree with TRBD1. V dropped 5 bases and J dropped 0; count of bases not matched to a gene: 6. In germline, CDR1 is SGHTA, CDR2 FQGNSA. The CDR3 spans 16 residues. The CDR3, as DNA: TGTGCCAGCAGCGCGACAGGGGCCAACTCTGGAAACACCATATATTTT. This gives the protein CASSATGANSGNTIYF. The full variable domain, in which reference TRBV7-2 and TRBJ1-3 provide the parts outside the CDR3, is GAGVSQSPSNKVTEKGKDVELRCDPISGHTALYWYRQSLGQGLEFLIYFQGNSAPDKSGLPSDRFSAERTGGSVSTLTIQRTQQEDSAVYLCASSATGANSGNTIYFGEGSWLTVV.

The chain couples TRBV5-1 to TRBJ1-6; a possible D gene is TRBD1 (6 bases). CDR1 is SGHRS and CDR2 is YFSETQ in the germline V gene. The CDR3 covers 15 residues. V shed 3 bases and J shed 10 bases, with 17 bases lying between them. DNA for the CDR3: TGCGCCAGCAGCTCCGATACAGGGTTGTGGTCACCCCTCCACTTT. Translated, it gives CASSSDTGLWSPLHF. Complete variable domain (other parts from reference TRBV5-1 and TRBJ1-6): KAGVTQTPRYLIKTRGQQVTLSCSPISGHRSVSWYQQTPGQGLQFLFEYFSETQRNKGNFPGRFSGRQFSNSRSEMNVSTLELGDSALYLCASSSDTGLWSPLHFGNGTRLTVT.